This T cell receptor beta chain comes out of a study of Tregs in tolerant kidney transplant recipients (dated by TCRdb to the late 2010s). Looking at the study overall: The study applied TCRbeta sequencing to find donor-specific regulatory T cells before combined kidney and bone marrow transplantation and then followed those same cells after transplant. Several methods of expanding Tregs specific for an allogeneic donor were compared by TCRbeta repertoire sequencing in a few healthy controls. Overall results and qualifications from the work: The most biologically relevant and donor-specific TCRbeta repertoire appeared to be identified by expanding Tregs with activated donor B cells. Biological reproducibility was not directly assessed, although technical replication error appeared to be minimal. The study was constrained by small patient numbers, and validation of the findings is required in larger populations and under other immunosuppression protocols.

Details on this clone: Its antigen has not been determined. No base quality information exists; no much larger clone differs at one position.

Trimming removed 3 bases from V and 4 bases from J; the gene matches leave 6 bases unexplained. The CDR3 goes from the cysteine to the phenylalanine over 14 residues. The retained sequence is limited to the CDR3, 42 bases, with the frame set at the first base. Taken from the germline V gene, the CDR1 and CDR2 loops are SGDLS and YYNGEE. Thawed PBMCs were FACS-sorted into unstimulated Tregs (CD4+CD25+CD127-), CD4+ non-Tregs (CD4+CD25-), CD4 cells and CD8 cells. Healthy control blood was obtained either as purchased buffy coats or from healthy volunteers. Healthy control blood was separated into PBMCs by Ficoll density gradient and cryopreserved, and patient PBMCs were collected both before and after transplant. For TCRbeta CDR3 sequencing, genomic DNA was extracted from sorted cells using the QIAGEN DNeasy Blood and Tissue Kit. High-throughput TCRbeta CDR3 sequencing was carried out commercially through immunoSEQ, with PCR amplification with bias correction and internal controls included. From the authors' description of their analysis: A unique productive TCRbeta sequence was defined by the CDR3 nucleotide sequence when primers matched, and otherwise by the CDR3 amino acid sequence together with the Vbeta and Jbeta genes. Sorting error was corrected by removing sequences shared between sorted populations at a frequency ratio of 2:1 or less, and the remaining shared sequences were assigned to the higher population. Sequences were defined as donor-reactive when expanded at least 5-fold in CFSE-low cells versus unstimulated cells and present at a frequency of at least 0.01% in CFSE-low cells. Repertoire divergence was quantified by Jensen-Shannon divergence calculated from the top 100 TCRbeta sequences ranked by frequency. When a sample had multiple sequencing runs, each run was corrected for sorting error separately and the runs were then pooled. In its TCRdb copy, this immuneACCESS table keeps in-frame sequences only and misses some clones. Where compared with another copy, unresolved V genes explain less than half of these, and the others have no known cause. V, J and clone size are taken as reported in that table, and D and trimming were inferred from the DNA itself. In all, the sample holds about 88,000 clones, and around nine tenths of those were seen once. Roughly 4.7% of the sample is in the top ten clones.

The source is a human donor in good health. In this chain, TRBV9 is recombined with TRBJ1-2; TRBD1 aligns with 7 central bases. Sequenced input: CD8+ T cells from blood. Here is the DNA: TGTGCCAGCAGCGCAGGGGGACGGGGCTATGGCTACACCTTC. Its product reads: CASSAGGRGYGYTF.